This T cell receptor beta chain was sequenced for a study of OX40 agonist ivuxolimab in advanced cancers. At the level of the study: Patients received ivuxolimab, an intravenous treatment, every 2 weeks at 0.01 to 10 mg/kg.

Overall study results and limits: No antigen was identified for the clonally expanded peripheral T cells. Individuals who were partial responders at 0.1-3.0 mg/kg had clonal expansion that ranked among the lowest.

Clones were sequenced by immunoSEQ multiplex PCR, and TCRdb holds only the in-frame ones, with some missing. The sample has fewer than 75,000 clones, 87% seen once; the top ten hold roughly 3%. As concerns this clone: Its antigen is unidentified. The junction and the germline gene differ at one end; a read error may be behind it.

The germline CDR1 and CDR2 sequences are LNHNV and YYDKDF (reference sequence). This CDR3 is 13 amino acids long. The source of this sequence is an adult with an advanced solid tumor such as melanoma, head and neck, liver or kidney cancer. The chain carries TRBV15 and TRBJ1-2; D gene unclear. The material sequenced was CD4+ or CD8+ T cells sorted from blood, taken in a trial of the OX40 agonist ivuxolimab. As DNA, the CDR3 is TGTGCAACCAGCAGAGATGTCTGGGATGGCTACACCTTC. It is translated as CATSRDVWDGYTF.